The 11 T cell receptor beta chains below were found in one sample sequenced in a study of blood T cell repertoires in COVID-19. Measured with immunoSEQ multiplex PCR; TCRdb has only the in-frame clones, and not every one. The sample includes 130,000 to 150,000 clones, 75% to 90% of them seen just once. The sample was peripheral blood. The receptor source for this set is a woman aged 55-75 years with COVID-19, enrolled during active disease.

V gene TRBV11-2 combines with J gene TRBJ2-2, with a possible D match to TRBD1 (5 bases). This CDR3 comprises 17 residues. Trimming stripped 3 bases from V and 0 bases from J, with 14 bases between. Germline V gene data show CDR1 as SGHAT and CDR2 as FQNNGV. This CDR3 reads CASSFSHLQANTGELFF. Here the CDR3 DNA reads TGTGCCAGCAGCTTTAGCCATTTACAGGCGAACACCGGGGAGCTGTTTTTT.

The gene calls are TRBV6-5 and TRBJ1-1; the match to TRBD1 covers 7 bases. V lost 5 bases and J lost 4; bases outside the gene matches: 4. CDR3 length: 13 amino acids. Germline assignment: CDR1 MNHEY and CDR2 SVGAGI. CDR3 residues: CASSRRGVTEAFF. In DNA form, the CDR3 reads TGTGCCAGCAGTCGCAGGGGGGTCACTGAAGCTTTCTTT.

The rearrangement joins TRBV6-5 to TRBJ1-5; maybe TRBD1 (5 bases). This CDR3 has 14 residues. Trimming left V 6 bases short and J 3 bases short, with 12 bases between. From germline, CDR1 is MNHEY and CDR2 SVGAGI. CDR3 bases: TGTGCCAGCAGCAGGGATTTTGACAATCAGCCCCAGCATTTT. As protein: CASSRDFDNQPQHF.

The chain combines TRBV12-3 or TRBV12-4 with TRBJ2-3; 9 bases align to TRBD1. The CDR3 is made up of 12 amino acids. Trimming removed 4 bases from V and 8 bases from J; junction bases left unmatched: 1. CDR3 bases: TGTGCCAGCAGTTCGGACAGGGGTACGCAGTATTTT. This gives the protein CASSSDRGTQYF.

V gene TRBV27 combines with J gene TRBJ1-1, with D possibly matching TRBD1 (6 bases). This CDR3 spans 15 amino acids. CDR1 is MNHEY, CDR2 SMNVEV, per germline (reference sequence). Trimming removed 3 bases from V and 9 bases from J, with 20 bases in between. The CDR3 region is CASSFSRDTKTKAFF. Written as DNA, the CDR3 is TGTGCCAGCAGTTTTTCCCGGGACACGAAGACCAAAGCTTTCTTT.

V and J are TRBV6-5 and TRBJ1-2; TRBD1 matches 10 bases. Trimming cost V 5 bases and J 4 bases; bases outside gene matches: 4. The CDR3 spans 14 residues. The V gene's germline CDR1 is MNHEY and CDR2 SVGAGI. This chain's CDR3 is CASSTGTGAYGYTF. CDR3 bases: TGTGCCAGCAGTACCGGGACAGGGGCCTATGGCTACACCTTC.

The CDR3: CASSQDDSRGATPYEQYF. CDR3 coding DNA: TGCGCCAGCAGCCAAGACGACTCGCGGGGGGCAACTCCCTACGAGCAGTACTTC. The V gene is TRBV4-1, the J gene TRBJ2-7, with TRBD2 identical over 8 bases. The CDR3 is 18 residues long. CDR1 MGHRA and CDR2 YSYEKL come from the germline V gene. The V gene end was trimmed by 0 bases and the J gene end by 2 bases; junction bases not matched to a gene: 12.

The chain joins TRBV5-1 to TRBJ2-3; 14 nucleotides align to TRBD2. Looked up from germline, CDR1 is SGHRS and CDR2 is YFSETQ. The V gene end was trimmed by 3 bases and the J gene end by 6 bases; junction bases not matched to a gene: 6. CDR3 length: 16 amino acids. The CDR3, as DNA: TGCGCCAGCAGCTGGGGGACTAGCGGGGGACTGGATACGCAGTATTTT. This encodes CASSWGTSGGLDTQYF.

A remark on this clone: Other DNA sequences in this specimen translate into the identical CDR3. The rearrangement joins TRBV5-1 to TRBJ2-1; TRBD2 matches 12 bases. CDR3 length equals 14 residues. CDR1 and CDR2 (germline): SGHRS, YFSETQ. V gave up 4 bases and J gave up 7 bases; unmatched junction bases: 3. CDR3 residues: CASSLAGGHNEQFF. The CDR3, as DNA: TGCGCCAGCAGCCTAGCGGGGGGGCATAATGAGCAGTTCTTC.

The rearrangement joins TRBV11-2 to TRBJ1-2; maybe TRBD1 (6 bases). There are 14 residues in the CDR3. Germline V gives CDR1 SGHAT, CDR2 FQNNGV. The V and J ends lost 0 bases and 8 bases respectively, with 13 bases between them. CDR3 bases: TGTGCCAGCAGCTTAGAGGGGGCAGGGTCCGGCTACACCTTC. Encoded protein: CASSLEGAGSGYTF.

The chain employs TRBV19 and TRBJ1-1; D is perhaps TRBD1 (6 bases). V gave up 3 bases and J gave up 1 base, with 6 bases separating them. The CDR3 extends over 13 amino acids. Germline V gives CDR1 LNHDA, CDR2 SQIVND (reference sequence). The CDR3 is CASSMGANTEAFF. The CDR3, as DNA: TGTGCCAGTAGTATGGGGGCGAACACTGAAGCTTTCTTT.